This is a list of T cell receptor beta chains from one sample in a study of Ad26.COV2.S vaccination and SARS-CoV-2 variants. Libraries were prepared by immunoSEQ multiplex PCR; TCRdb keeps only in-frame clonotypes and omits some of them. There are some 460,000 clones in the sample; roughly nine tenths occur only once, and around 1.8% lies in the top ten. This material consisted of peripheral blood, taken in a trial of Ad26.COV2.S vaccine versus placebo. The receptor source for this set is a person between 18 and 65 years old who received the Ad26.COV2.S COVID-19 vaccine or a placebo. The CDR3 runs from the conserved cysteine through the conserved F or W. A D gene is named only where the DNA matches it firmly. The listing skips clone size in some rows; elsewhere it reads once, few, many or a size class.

cdr3_aa: CASSLELNGDEQFF
cdr3_nt: TGTGCCAGCAGCCTAGAGCTTAACGGGGATGAGCAGTTCTTC
j_call: TRBJ2-1
clone_size: .
d_call: .
v_call: TRBV7-8

cdr3_aa: CASSQPSGGAPLAKNIQYF
cdr3_nt: TGTGCCAGCAGCCAACCATCTGGCGGGGCCCCCCTAGCCAAAAACATTCAGTACTTC
j_call: TRBJ2-4
clone_size: .
d_call: .
v_call: TRBV3-1/TRBV3-2

cdr3_aa: CASSLSKGAEAFF
cdr3_nt: TGTGCCAGCAGCTTATCTAAGGGGGCCGAAGCTTTCTTT
j_call: TRBJ1-1
clone_size: .
d_call: TRBD1
v_call: TRBV7-9

cdr3_aa: CASSPRGSGSLNEQFF
cdr3_nt: TGTGCCAGCAGTCCCCGGGGTAGCGGGAGTCTAAATGAGCAGTTCTTC
j_call: TRBJ2-1
clone_size: .
d_call: TRBD2
v_call: TRBV28

cdr3_aa: CASSPSSVLWEKLFF
cdr3_nt: TGCGCCAGCAGCCCTTCGTCGGTTTTATGGGAAAAACTGTTTTTT
j_call: TRBJ1-4
clone_size: .
d_call: .
v_call: TRBV5-1

cdr3_aa: CASSPDRDLINTEAFF
cdr3_nt: TGTGCCAGCAGCCCCGACAGGGATCTTATCAACACTGAAGCTTTCTTT
j_call: TRBJ1-1
clone_size: .
d_call: TRBD1
v_call: TRBV7-9

cdr3_aa: CASSAQQGYNEQFF
cdr3_nt: TGTGCCAGCAGCGCCCAGCAGGGTTACAATGAGCAGTTCTTC
j_call: TRBJ2-1
clone_size: .
d_call: .
v_call: TRBV9

cdr3_aa: CASSPSGETTGANVLTF
cdr3_nt: TGTGCCAGCAGCCCTAGCGGGGAGACGACCGGGGCCAACGTCCTGACTTTC
j_call: TRBJ2-6
clone_size: .
d_call: TRBD2
v_call: TRBV5-4

cdr3_aa: CASSSGQSPQHQPQHF
cdr3_nt: TGTGCCAGCAGCTCCGGACAGTCCCCCCAACATCAGCCCCAGCATTTT
j_call: TRBJ1-5
clone_size: .
d_call: .
v_call: TRBV6-6

cdr3_aa: CASSSSGGSLSGANVLTF
cdr3_nt: TGTGCCAGTAGTTCCTCAGGGGGCTCTCTCTCTGGGGCCAACGTCCTGACTTTC
j_call: TRBJ2-6
clone_size: .
d_call: TRBD1
v_call: TRBV19

cdr3_aa: CASSSGVYYGYTF
cdr3_nt: TGTGCCAGCAGTAGTGGGGTATACTATGGCTACACCTTC
j_call: TRBJ1-2
clone_size: .
d_call: .
v_call: TRBV7-8

cdr3_aa: CASLRGETEAFF
cdr3_nt: TGTGCCAGCCTTCGAGGGGAGACTGAAGCTTTCTTT
j_call: TRBJ1-1
clone_size: .
d_call: .
v_call: TRBV6-5

cdr3_aa: CASGERGVDEKLFF
cdr3_nt: TGCGCCAGCGGGGAAAGAGGTGTGGATGAAAAACTGTTTTTT
j_call: TRBJ1-4
clone_size: .
d_call: .
v_call: TRBV5-1

cdr3_aa: CASSYPGQTGNTIYF
cdr3_nt: TGCGCCAGCAGCTATCCGGGACAGACTGGAAACACCATATATTTT
j_call: TRBJ1-3
clone_size: .
d_call: TRBD1
v_call: TRBV4-1

cdr3_aa: CASSSPARGADTQYF
cdr3_nt: TGTGCCAGCTCAAGCCCCGCGAGGGGAGCAGATACGCAGTATTTT
j_call: TRBJ2-3
clone_size: .
d_call: .
v_call: TRBV18

cdr3_aa: CASSIDPGERDSNQPQHF
cdr3_nt: TGTGCCAGTAGTATAGACCCGGGAGAGAGGGATAGCAATCAGCCCCAGCATTTT
j_call: TRBJ1-5
clone_size: .
d_call: .
v_call: TRBV19

cdr3_aa: CASSWTLMRNTGELFF
cdr3_nt: TGTGCCAGCAGCTGGACACTCATGAGGAACACCGGGGAGCTGTTTTTT
j_call: TRBJ2-2
clone_size: .
d_call: .
v_call: TRBV5-5

cdr3_aa: CASSQGSTGVFYEQFF
cdr3_nt: TGTGCCAGCAGCCAAGGCAGCACGGGCGTTTTTTATGAGCAGTTCTTC
j_call: TRBJ2-1
clone_size: once
d_call: .
v_call: TRBV3-1/TRBV3-2

cdr3_aa: CASSPGTSGTYEQYF
cdr3_nt: TGTGCCAGCTCACCCGGGACTAGCGGGACCTACGAGCAGTACTTC
j_call: TRBJ2-7
clone_size: .
d_call: TRBD2
v_call: TRBV18

cdr3_aa: CASSIVGKDEQYF
cdr3_nt: TGTGCCAGTAGTATTGTGGGGAAGGACGAGCAGTACTTC
j_call: TRBJ2-7
clone_size: .
d_call: .
v_call: TRBV19